This entry lists 18 T cell receptor beta chains sequenced from one sample in a study of T cell responses to AZD1222 COVID-19 vaccine. Assay: immunoSEQ multiplex PCR; the TCRdb copy retains only in-frame clones and omits some. The sample shows 80,000 to 100,000 clones, around 89% of them seen only once. Specimen: peripheral blood, collected on day 0 of AZD1222 vaccination. These TCRs come from an adult in good health.

This clone appeared a single time. The V gene is TRBV11-1, the J gene TRBJ2-1, with 9 bases matching TRBD2. Germline loops: CDR1 SGHAT, CDR2 FQDESV (reference sequence). V gave up 5 bases and J gave up 8 bases; unmatched junction bases: 13. This CDR3 spans 16 amino acids. The CDR3 DNA reads as TGTGCCAGCAGCCGGCCCCGGGGGCGGGAGGGTGATGAGCAGTTCTTC. Its translation is CASSRPRGREGDEQFF.

The chain uses TRBV6-5 and TRBJ1-1; D call uncertain. This CDR3 is built from 13 residues. The ends were cut back, 6 bases at V and 5 bases at J, with 13 bases in the middle. Germline assignment: CDR1 MNHEY and CDR2 SVGAGI. The CDR3 region is CASSVRSTTEAFF. The CDR3 bases are TGTGCCAGCAGCGTAAGGTCGACGACTGAAGCTTTCTTT.

The chain is built from TRBV11-2 and TRBJ2-2; 8 bases match TRBD2. V lost 5 bases and J lost 1; bases outside the gene matches: 3. From germline, CDR1 is SGHAT and CDR2 FQNNGV. CDR3 length: 15 residues. The CDR3 loop is CASSPGLENTGELFF. For the CDR3, the DNA is TGTGCCAGCAGCCCGGGACTAGAGAACACCGGGGAGCTGTTTTTT.

The chain recombines TRBV29-1 with TRBJ2-1; no definite D call. The V end was cut by 3 bases, the J end by 3 bases, with 6 bases between. The germline V gene has CDR1 SQVTM and CDR2 ANQGSEA. This CDR3 is 12 amino acids long. CDR3 residues: CSVDWSYNEQFF. The CDR3 region has the DNA TGCAGCGTTGACTGGAGCTACAATGAGCAGTTCTTC.

In its sample, this clone was seen once. This chain connects TRBV7-9 to TRBJ2-2; 7 bases match TRBD1. CDR1 is SEHNR and CDR2 is FQNEAQ in the germline V gene (reference sequence). This CDR3 region has 16 residues. J gave up 1 base and V 6 bases, and 8 bases lay outside the gene matches. The CDR3 coding sequence is TGTGCCAGCAGGCCCGCAGGGGGTAGGAACACCGGGGAGCTGTTTTTT. It yields the protein CASRPAGGRNTGELFF.

The chain links TRBV7-9 to TRBJ1-4; 8 bases agree with TRBD1. V lost 5 bases, J lost 5 bases, and 4 bases stayed unmatched. The CDR3 contains 14 residues. In germline, CDR1 is SEHNR, CDR2 FQNEAQ (reference sequence). CDR3 loop: CASSPGQVNEKLFF. In DNA form, the CDR3 reads TGTGCCAGCAGCCCGGGACAGGTCAATGAAAAACTGTTTTTT.

J is TRBJ1-1 and V is TRBV10-1, with D unresolved. Trimming took off 6 bases at V and 7 bases at J, with 12 bases between the two ends. Germline-derived CDR1 and CDR2 are WNHNN and SYGVQD (reference sequence). The length of the CDR3 is 12 residues. CDR3 DNA: TGCGCCAGCAGCCGAATCGGGAGTGAAGCTTTCTTT. Encoded protein: CASSRIGSEAFF.

This chain links TRBV28 with TRBJ2-2, with 7 positions matching TRBD2. CDR3 length: 17 amino acids. With 2 bases clipped from V and 7 bases from J, the junction kept 13 bases outside the gene matches. The germline CDR1 and CDR2 sequences are MDHEN and SYDVKM. The DNA for the CDR3 is TGTGCCAGCAGTTTAACCCGACTAGCCCTATGGGGCGGGGAGCTGTTTTTT. Protein product: CASSLTRLALWGGELFF. Together with reference TRBV28 and TRBJ2-2, the CDR3 gives the full variable domain: DVKVTQSSRYLVKRTGEKVFLECVQDMDHENMFWYRQDPGLGLRLIYFSYDVKMKEKGDIPEGYSVSREKKERFSLILESASTNQTSMYLCASSLTRLALWGGELFFGEGSRLTVL.

The chain joins TRBV6-2 or TRBV6-3 to TRBJ1-4; D not resolved. With 2 bases removed from V and 8 bases from J, the gap between germline ends came to 12 bases. Looked up from germline, CDR1 is MNHEY and CDR2 is SVGEGT. The CDR3 covers 14 residues. CDR3 coding DNA: TGTGCCAGCAGTTACGGGCAGGCGCGGGAAAAACTGTTTTTT. This codes for CASSYGQAREKLFF.

This chain links TRBV5-1 with TRBJ2-1; TRBD2 aligns across 11 bases. The CDR3 covers 16 residues. The V and J ends lost 2 bases and 4 bases, in that order; junction bases with no gene match: 5. CDR1 is SGHRS, CDR2 YFSETQ, per germline. The CDR3 DNA follows: TGCGCCAGCAGCTTAGGGACTAGCGGACAATACAATGAGCAGTTCTTC. Translation gives CASSLGTSGQYNEQFF.

This chain uses TRBV5-1 with TRBJ1-1, with D perhaps matching TRBD1 (6 bases). The V end was cut by 4 bases, the J end by 10 bases, with 20 bases between. The CDR3 spans 14 residues. Germline V gene lookup returns CDR1 SGHRS and CDR2 YFSETQ. As DNA, the CDR3 is TGCGCCAGCAGCGTAAACAGGGTGCCGTGGGTAGCTTTCTTT. Residues: CASSVNRVPWVAFF.

The J gene is TRBJ1-1, the V gene TRBV27; D is ambiguous. From germline, CDR1 is MNHEY and CDR2 SMNVEV (reference sequence). With 5 bases removed from V and 2 bases from J, the gap between germline ends came to 12 bases. The CDR3 loop spans 14 amino acids. The CDR3: CASSARTVNTEAFF. The DNA for the CDR3 is TGTGCCAGCAGTGCCCGGACGGTCAACACTGAAGCTTTCTTT.

The rearrangement joins TRBV19 to TRBJ1-1; D call uncertain. V dropped 1 base and J dropped 10 bases, with 13 bases sitting between them. Looked up from germline, CDR1 is LNHDA and CDR2 is SQIVND (reference sequence). The CDR3 length is 13 residues. The CDR3 DNA reads TGTGCCAGTAGTATAGGTCTATCTTCCCCAGCTTTCTTT. Its protein product is CASSIGLSSPAFF.

This clone was counted only a few times. The gene calls are TRBV7-2 and TRBJ1-1; D possibly corresponds to TRBD1 (6 bases). The CDR3 is 12 residues long. The ends were cut back, 2 bases at V and 10 bases at J, with 11 bases in the middle. Germline values: CDR1 SGHTA, CDR2 FQGNSA. This CDR3 is CASSLIEGGAFF. CDR3 bases: TGTGCCAGCAGCTTAATCGAGGGGGGAGCTTTCTTT.

Turning to this clone: Relative to the germline gene, one junction end is altered; a read error may explain this. The rearrangement uses TRBV29-1 and TRBJ2-5, with 9 bases identical to TRBD1. The CDR3 covers 15 residues. Germline V gene data show CDR1 as SQVTM and CDR2 as ANQGSEA. CDR3: CSVVGLTGGAEAQYF. The CDR3, as DNA: TGCAGCGTGGTCGGATTAACAGGGGGCGCAGAGGCCCAGTACTTC.

The chain links TRBV6-2 or TRBV6-3 to TRBJ1-1; D is uncertain. Germline values: CDR1 MNHEY, CDR2 SVGEGT. The CDR3 covers 12 residues. V was shortened by 6 bases and J by 6 bases, with 11 bases between the two germline ends. The CDR3 loop is CASSPLGPEAFF. CDR3 nucleotide sequence: TGTGCCAGCAGCCCGTTAGGGCCTGAAGCTTTCTTT.

The chain has TRBV2 and TRBJ1-1, with TRBD1 matching 7 bases. The CDR3 contains 14 residues. Trimming at V came to 6 bases and at J to 1 base, leaving 5 bases not matched to a gene. The germline gives CDR1 SNHLY, CDR2 FYNNEI. CDR3: CASRRQGTNTEAFF. CDR3 sequence (DNA): TGTGCCAGCAGGAGACAGGGCACGAACACTGAAGCTTTCTTT.

The rearrangement uses TRBV6-2 or TRBV6-3 and TRBJ1-4; 7 nucleotides agree with TRBD1. CDR3 length: 16 residues. Per germline, CDR1 MNHEY and CDR2 SVGEGT. V lost 2 bases and J lost 3; bases outside the gene matches: 6. The CDR3 nucleotides read TGTGCCAGCAGTTACCGAGGGGGCGCGGCTAATGAAAAACTGTTTTTT. Encoded protein: CASSYRGGAANEKLFF.